This TCR beta chain was identified during a study of identical twins. Whole-study results and caveats: Surplus twin overlap in beta out-of-frame sequences was less pronounced.

Ten or more counts support this clonotype. Its specificity is not known. Healthy Caucasian individuals made up all the donors. Per the germline V gene, CDR1 is SQVTM and CDR2 is ANQGSEA. Trimming removed 6 bases from V and 4 bases from J, with 15 bases in between. This CDR3 comprises 13 residues. TCRdb independently ran MiXCR on the 5' RACE reads; one entry per CDR3 protein. The sample yields just under 650,000 distinct CDR3 sequences, less than 9% seen once. These data were likewise used in another study, on yellow fever vaccine responses in identical twins.

This chain uses TRBV29-1 with TRBJ2-5; D may be TRBD1 (6 bases). The sample comprised PBMCs. The receptor's source is a woman between 18 and 29 years old in good health. The CDR3 loop is CSVAGTSGETQYF. The DNA of the CDR3 is TGCAGCGTAGCCGGGACATCGGGAGAGACCCAGTACTTC.